The 2 T cell receptor beta chains below were found in one sample sequenced in a study of post-analysis software for immune sequencing data. General study results and limits: Compared with controls, patients had more of about 5 TRBV segments, including TRBV5-6, TRBV5-1 and TRBV20-1.

No antigens are known for them. The authors incorporated unique molecular identifiers into the TCR beta cDNA libraries. TCRdb recomputed calls from the PCR reads with MiXCR, one row per CDR3 protein. The repertoire includes roughly 700,000 distinct CDR3 sequences, 30% of them detected once, and around 0.6% sits in the top ten. Sample: blood. The receptors here all came from a girl aged 5-17 years with multiple sclerosis.

The chain links TRBV12-3 or TRBV12-4 to TRBJ2-3; tentatively, D is TRBD1 (6 bases). V was cut by 7 bases and J by 2 bases, with 13 bases left in between. The CDR3 is made up of 14 amino acids. CDR3 in amino acids: CASTSGHPTDTQYF. The CDR3 DNA is TGTGCCAGCACCTCGGGACACCCCACAGATACGCAGTATTTT.

This clonotype has a handful of counts. The chain is built from TRBV14 and TRBJ2-1; 11 bases align to TRBD2. The V gene's germline CDR1 is SGHDN and CDR2 FVKESK. The CDR3 loop spans 15 amino acids. V gave up 6 bases and J gave up 10 bases; unmatched junction bases: 11. The CDR3 coding sequence is TGTGCCAGCAGAGCGGGGACTAGCGGTGTCACAGAGCAGTTCTTC. Protein sequence: CASRAGTSGVTEQFF.